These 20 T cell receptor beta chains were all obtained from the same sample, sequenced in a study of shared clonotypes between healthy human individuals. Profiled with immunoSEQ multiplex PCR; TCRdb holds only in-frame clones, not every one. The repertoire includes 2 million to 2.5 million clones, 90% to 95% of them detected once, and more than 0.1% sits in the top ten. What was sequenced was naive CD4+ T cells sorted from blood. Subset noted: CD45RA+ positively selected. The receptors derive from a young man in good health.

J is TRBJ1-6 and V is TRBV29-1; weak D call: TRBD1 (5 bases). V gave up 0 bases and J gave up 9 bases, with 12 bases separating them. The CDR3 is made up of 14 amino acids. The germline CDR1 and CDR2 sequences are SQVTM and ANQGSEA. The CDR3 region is CSVEDRGGSSPLHF. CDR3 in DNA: TGCAGCGTTGAAGATCGGGGGGGGAGTTCACCCCTCCACTTT.

Here the CDR3 reads CASSGQGALPGELFF. CDR3 coding DNA: TGCGCCAGCAGTGGACAGGGGGCGCTTCCCGGGGAGCTGTTTTTT. The chain is built from TRBV10-2 and TRBJ2-2, with 10 bases lining up with TRBD1. The junction had 5 bases not matched to a gene; V was cut back by 4 bases and J by 6 bases. The CDR3 is made up of 15 amino acids. Germline values: CDR1 WSHSY, CDR2 SAAADI.

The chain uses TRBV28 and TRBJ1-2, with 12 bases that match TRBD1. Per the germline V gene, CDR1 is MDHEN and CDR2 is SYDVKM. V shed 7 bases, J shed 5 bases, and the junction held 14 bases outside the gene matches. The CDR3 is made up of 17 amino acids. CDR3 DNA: TGTGCCAGCACCACTCCCTCGGGACAGGGGGCAGGGTATGGCTACACCTTC. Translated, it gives CASTTPSGQGAGYGYTF.

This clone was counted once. Here the CDR3 reads CASSLAGSSGYTF. The CDR3 DNA reads as TGCGCCAGCAGCTTGGCGGGGAGTTCCGGCTACACCTTC. This rearrangement joins TRBV5-1 to TRBJ1-2; D not certain. Germline loops: CDR1 SGHRS, CDR2 YFSETQ. The CDR3 consists of 13 residues. Trimming removed 0 bases at V and 8 bases at J, with 11 bases between. Variable domain in full (rest from reference TRBV5-1 and TRBJ1-2): KAGVTQTPRYLIKTRGQQVTLSCSPISGHRSVSWYQQTPGQGLQFLFEYFSETQRNKGNFPGRFSGRQFSNSRSEMNVSTLELGDSALYLCASSLAGSSGYTFGSGTRLTVV.

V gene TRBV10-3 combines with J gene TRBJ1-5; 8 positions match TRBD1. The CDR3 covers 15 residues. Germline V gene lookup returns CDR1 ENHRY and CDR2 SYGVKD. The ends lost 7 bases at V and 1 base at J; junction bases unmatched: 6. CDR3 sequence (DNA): TGTGCCATCACCCAAAGACAGGGGAGCAATCAGCCCCAGCATTTT. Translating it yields CAITQRQGSNQPQHF.

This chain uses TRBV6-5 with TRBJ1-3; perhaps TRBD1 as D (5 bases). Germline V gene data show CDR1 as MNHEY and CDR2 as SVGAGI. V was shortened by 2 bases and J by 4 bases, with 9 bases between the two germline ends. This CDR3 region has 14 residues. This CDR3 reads CASSYGGDGNTIYF. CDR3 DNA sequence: TGTGCCAGCAGTTACGGCGGGGACGGAAACACCATATATTTT.

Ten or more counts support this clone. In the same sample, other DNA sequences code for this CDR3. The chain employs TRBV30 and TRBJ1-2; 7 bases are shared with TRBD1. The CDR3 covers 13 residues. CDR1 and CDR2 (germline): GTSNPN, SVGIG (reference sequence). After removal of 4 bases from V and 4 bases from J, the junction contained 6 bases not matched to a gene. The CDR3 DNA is TGTGCCTGGACAAGACAGGGCGGCTATGGCTACACCTTC. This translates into CAWTRQGGYGYTF.

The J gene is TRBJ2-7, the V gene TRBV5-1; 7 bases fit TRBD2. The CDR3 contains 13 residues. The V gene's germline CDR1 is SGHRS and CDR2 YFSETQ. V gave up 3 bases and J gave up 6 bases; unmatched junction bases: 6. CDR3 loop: CASSSLLALEQYF. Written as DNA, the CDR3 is TGCGCCAGCAGCTCGCTACTAGCGCTCGAGCAGTACTTC.

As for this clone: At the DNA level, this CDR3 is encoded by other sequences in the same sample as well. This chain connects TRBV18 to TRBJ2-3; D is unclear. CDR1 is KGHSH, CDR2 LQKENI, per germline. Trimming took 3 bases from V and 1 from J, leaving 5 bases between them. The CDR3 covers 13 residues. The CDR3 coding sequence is TGTGCCAGCTCACCCACCCGCACAGATACGCAGTATTTT. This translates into CASSPTRTDTQYF.

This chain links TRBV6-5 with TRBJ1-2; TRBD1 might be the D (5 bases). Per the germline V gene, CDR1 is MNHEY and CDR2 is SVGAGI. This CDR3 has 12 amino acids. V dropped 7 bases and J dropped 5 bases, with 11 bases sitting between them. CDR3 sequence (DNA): TGTGCCAGCACCGCGGGGGGTTATGGCTACACCTTC. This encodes CASTAGGYGYTF.

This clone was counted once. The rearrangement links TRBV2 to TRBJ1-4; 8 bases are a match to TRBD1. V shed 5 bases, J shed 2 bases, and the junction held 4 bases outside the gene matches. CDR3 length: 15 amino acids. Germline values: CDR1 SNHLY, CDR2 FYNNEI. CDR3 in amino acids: CASSPRTGTNEKLFF. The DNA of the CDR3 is TGTGCCAGCAGTCCCAGGACAGGGACTAATGAAAAACTGTTTTTT. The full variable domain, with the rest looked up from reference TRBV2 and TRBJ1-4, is EPEVTQTPSHQVTQMGQEVILRCVPISNHLYFYWYRQILGQKVEFLVSFYNNEISEKSEIFDDQFSVERPDGSNFTLKIRSTKLEDSAMYFCASSPRTGTNEKLFFGSGTQLSVL.

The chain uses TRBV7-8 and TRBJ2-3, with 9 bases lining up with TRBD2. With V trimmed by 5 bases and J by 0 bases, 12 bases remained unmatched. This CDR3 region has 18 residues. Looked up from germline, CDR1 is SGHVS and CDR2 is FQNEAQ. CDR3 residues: CASSRLEASGASTDTQYF. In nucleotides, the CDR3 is TGTGCCAGCAGCCGTCTCGAGGCTAGCGGGGCTAGCACAGATACGCAGTATTTT. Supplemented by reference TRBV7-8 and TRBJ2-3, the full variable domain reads GAGVSQSPRYKVAKRGQDVALRCDPISGHVSLFWYQQALGQGPEFLTYFQNEAQLDKSGLPSDRFFAERPEGSVSTLKIQRTQQEDSAVYLCASSRLEASGASTDTQYFGPGTRLTVL.

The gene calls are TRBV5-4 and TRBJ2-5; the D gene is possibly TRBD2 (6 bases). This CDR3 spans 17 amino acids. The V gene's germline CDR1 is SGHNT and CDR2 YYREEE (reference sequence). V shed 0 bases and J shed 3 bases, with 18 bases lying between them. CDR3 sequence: CASSLDYPGLREETQYF. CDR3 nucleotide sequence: TGTGCCAGCAGCTTGGACTATCCGGGACTCAGGGAAGAGACCCAGTACTTC.

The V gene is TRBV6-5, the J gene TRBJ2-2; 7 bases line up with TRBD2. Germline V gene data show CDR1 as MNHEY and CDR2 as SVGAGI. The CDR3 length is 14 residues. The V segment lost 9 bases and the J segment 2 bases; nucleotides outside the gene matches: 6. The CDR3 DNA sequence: TGTGCCAGTCGGGGGGTTCTTAACACCGGGGAGCTGTTTTTT. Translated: CASRGVLNTGELFF.

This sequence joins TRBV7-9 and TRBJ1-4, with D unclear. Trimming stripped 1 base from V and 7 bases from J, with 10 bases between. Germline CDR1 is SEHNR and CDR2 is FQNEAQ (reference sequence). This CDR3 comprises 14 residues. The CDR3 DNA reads TGTGCCAGCAGCTTAGGGCAGGTTGGTGAAAAACTGTTTTTT. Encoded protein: CASSLGQVGEKLFF.

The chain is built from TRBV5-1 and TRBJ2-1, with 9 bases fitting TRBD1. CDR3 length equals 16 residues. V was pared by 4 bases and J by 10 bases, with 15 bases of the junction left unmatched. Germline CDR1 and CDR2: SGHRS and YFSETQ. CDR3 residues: CASSPGDRDPAREQFF. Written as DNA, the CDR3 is TGCGCCAGCAGCCCAGGGGACAGGGATCCTGCCCGGGAGCAGTTCTTC.

CDR3 residues: CASSLAGTGNTGELFF. The CDR3 nucleotides read TGTGCCAGCAGCTTAGCCGGGACAGGGAACACCGGGGAGCTGTTTTTT. The rearrangement joins TRBV5-4 to TRBJ2-2; 8 bases align to TRBD1. CDR3 length: 16 residues. V was pared by 2 bases and J by 1 base, with 4 bases of the junction left unmatched. Germline values: CDR1 SGHNT, CDR2 YYREEE (reference sequence).

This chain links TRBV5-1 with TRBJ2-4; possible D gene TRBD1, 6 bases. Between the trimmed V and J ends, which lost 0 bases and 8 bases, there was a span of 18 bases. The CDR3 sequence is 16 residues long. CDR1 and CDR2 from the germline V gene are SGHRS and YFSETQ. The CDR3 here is CASSLGHRAPGDIQYF. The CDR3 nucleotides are TGCGCCAGCAGCTTGGGTCACCGGGCCCCAGGGGACATTCAGTACTTC. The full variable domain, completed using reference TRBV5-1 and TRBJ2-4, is KAGVTQTPRYLIKTRGQQVTLSCSPISGHRSVSWYQQTPGQGLQFLFEYFSETQRNKGNFPGRFSGRQFSNSRSEMNVSTLELGDSALYLCASSLGHRAPGDIQYFGAGTRLSVL.

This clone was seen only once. The CDR3 bases are TGTGCCTGGAGTACAGGGCTAGCGGGAAACACCATATATTTT. This translates into CAWSTGLAGNTIYF. This chain connects TRBV30 to TRBJ1-3, with TRBD1 as a possible D gene (6 bases). The CDR3 runs to 14 residues. V was trimmed by 2 bases and J by 4 bases, leaving 12 bases between them. CDR1 GTSNPN and CDR2 SVGIG come from the germline V gene (reference sequence).

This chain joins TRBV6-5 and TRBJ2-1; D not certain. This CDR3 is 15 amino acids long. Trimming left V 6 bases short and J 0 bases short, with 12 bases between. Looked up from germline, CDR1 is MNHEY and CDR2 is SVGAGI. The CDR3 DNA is TGTGCCAGCAGCCTGAGGTCGCGCTCCTACAATGAGCAGTTCTTC. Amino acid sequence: CASSLRSRSYNEQFF.